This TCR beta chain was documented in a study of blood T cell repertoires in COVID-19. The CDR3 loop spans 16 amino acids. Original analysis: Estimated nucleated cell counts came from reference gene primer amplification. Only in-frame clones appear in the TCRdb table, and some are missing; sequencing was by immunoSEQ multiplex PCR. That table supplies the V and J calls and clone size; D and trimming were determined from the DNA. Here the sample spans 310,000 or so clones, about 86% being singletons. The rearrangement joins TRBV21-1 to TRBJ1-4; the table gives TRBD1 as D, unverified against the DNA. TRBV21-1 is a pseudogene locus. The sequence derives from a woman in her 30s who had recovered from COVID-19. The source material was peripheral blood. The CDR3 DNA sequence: TGTGCCGCTGACGGGACAGGGGTGATTGTGAATGAAAAACTGTTTTTT. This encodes CAADGTGVIVNEKLFF.